Listed below are T cell receptor beta chains from one sample, sequenced in a study of identical twins. TCRdb ran MiXCR on the 5' RACE reads and lists one entry per CDR3 protein. The sample lists 430,000 or so distinct CDR3 sequences, roughly 24% occurring once. These sequences were also reported in another study, on T cells expressing NK-cell markers.

Specimen: CD4+ T cells sorted from blood. All receptors derive from a woman between 18 and 30 years old in good health. The CDR3 runs from the conserved cysteine through the conserved F or W. The order of the fields is clone size, D gene, V gene, J gene, CDR3 protein, CDR3 DNA. The D gene is left open where the match is weak. Part of the rows lack a size; the others show once, few, many or a class for expanded clones.

NA	TRBD2	TRBV7-2	TRBJ2-3	CASSSYGLATDTQYF	TGTGCCAGCAGCTCTTACGGACTAGCAACAGATACGCAGTATTTT
NA	NA	TRBV12-3/TRBV12-4	TRBJ2-7	CASRTVGYEQYF	TGTGCCAGCCGGACGGTGGGGTACGAGCAGTACTTC
NA	NA	TRBV6-1	TRBJ2-2	CASISRQSTGELFF	TGTGCCAGCATATCTCGACAAAGTACCGGGGAGCTGTTTTTT
few	TRBD2	TRBV2	TRBJ2-3	CASSKDSGGPSTDTQYF	TGTGCCAGCAGTAAGGACAGCGGGGGCCCGAGCACAGATACGCAGTATTTT
few	TRBD1	TRBV5-1	TRBJ2-2	CASSPGQVNTGELFF	TGCGCCAGCAGCCCGGGACAGGTTAACACCGGGGAGCTGTTTTTT
NA	NA	TRBV11-3	TRBJ2-5	CASSRRDLRETQYF	TGTGCCAGCAGTCGCAGGGACTTGCGGGAGACCCAGTACTTC
NA	NA	TRBV21-1	TRBJ2-5	CARLTGAAKETQYF	TGTGCCAGACTCACAGGGGCCGCGAAAGAGACCCAGTACTTC
few	NA	TRBV20-1	TRBJ2-5	CSAESTYQETQYF	TGCAGTGCTGAATCTACTTACCAAGAGACCCAGTACTTC
NA	NA	TRBV7-2	TRBJ2-7	CASSRTVLRNEQYF	TGTGCCAGCAGCCGGACGGTCCTCCGGAACGAGCAGTACTTC
few	TRBD2	TRBV12-3/TRBV12-4	TRBJ2-1	CASSPGLESYNEQFF	TGTGCCAGCAGCCCTGGACTAGAATCCTACAATGAGCAGTTCTTC
few	NA	TRBV9	TRBJ2-3	CASSVDRQGFQYF	TGTGCCAGCAGCGTAGATCGGCAGGGATTTCAGTATTTT
few	NA	TRBV12-3/TRBV12-4	TRBJ2-3	CASSSSDAADTQYF	TGTGCCAGCAGTTCCTCGGACGCGGCGGATACGCAGTATTTT
NA	NA	TRBV5-4	TRBJ2-3	CASSSKRDRSSDTQYF	TGTGCCAGCAGCTCAAAGCGGGACAGGAGTTCAGATACGCAGTATTTT
NA	TRBD1	TRBV7-3	TRBJ1-1	CASSYGTASMNTEAFF	TGTGCCAGCAGCTACGGGACAGCTAGTATGAACACTGAAGCTTTCTTT
NA	TRBD2	TRBV7-9	TRBJ2-2	CASSPSGVGELFF	TGTGCCAGCAGCCCGAGCGGGGTCGGGGAGCTGTTTTTT
NA	NA	TRBV7-6	TRBJ2-2	CASGRGGAGELFF	TGTGCCAGCGGACGAGGTGGAGCCGGGGAGCTGTTTTTT
few	TRBD1	TRBV11-1	TRBJ2-1	CASRQGSGTGTKHSYNEQFF	TGTGCCAGCAGACAAGGGAGCGGGACAGGGACAAAACACTCCTACAATGAGCAGTTCTTC
few	TRBD1	TRBV2	TRBJ1-1	CASSATGQGGTEAFF	TGTGCCAGCAGTGCCACGGGACAGGGAGGGACTGAAGCTTTCTTT
NA	TRBD1	TRBV9	TRBJ2-5	CASSVQGARGQETQYF	TGTGCCAGCAGCGTTCAGGGGGCGCGGGGTCAAGAGACCCAGTACTTC
NA	NA	TRBV7-9	TRBJ2-2	CASSLRRLTGELFF	TGTGCCAGCAGCTTAAGGAGGCTGACCGGGGAGCTGTTTTTT
NA	NA	TRBV6-5	TRBJ2-3	CASSYSKDTQYF	TGTGCCAGCAGTTACTCGAAGGATACGCAGTATTTT
NA	NA	TRBV5-1	TRBJ2-1	CASSFRGAGYNEQFF	TGCGCCAGCAGCTTCAGGGGGGCTGGCTACAATGAGCAGTTCTTC
once	TRBD2	TRBV6-2/TRBV6-3	TRBJ2-7	CASREAGASYEQYF	TGTGCCAGCAGGGAGGCGGGAGCCTCCTACGAGCAGTACTTC
many	TRBD1	TRBV28	TRBJ1-1	CASRGQGYTEAFF	TGTGCCAGCAGAGGACAGGGATACACTGAAGCTTTCTTT
NA	NA	TRBV7-9	TRBJ2-5	CASSPRSGYQETQYF	TGTGCCAGCAGCCCTAGATCGGGGTACCAAGAGACCCAGTACTTC
NA	TRBD1	TRBV30	TRBJ2-5	CAWSPGGRPKETQYF	TGTGCCTGGAGCCCAGGGGGCCGCCCGAAAGAGACCCAGTACTTC
few	NA	TRBV5-5	TRBJ2-1	CASSPGGGSGNEQFF	TGTGCCAGCAGCCCGGGTGGGGGCTCCGGCAATGAGCAGTTCTTC